This T cell receptor (beta chain) came from a study of T-cell memory formation after mild COVID-19. General observations from the study: A balance of CD4 and CD8 characterized clones contracting day 15 to 85, whereas later expanders leaned CD4+.

Points on this clonotype: Antigen: not known.

The CDR3 has 18 amino acids. Trimming left V 6 bases short and J 0 bases short, with 19 bases between. Germline V gene data show CDR1 as SGHRS and CDR2 as YFSETQ. Using its own MiXCR run on the 5' RACE reads, TCRdb lists one record per CDR3 protein. The profile covers about 340,000 distinct CDR3 sequences, with around a fifth appearing a single time and roughly a fifth taken by the ten largest. The gene calls are TRBV5-1 and TRBJ1-6, with a possible D match to TRBD1 (6 bases). Sequencing used PBMCs or a T cell subset sorted from them (not recorded which). The clonotype comes from a man in his late teens or twenties who had mild COVID-19 (a few samples of this study predate the infection). Cell type and time point are not known. The CDR3 loop is CASKGGQYLSSYNSPLHF. CDR3 coding DNA: TGCGCCAGCAAGGGGGGGCAGTACCTGAGCTCCTATAATTCACCCCTCCACTTT.